The clone carrying this TCR beta chain was observed a few times. This specimen belongs to a study of blood T cell repertoires in COVID-19. Whole-study context: COVID-19 samples, acute and convalescent, were from the United States, Italy and Spain.

Clones were sequenced by immunoSEQ multiplex PCR, and TCRdb holds only the in-frame ones, with some missing. Here the sample spans about 330,000 clones, 70% to 90% being singletons. CDR1 is MNHEY and CDR2 is SVGAGI in the germline V gene. The V gene lost 5 bases and the J gene lost 2 bases, with 15 bases spanning the gap. CDR3 length equals 15 residues. This TCR derives from a woman aged 50 to 65 with active or convalescent COVID-19. The chain carries TRBV6-5 and TRBJ1-1, with D maybe TRBD1 (6 bases). What was sequenced was peripheral blood. The CDR3 nucleotides are TGTGCCAGCAGTAAAACAAGGGGGTTCAACACTGAAGCTTTCTTT. It encodes CASSKTRGFNTEAFF.